The 27 T cell receptor beta chains presented below share a single source sample, sequenced in a study of blood T cells in healthy people across ages. The use of a sample-barcoded 5' primer and a J-beta primer mix characterized a second PCR of roughly 7 to 12 cycles. TCRdb called the 5' RACE reads again in MiXCR, with one record for every CDR3 protein. Among approximately 800,000 distinct CDR3 sequences, 58% were seen once, and the ten largest hold 20% to 25%. Sequencing was done on a sample of blood. These receptor sequences come from a man aged 25-40 years in good health.

This chain links TRBV20-1 with TRBJ2-3; TRBD2 agrees at 9 bases. J lost 6 bases, V lost 5 bases, and 9 bases had no gene match. The germline V gene has CDR1 DFQATT and CDR2 SNEGSKA (reference sequence). This CDR3 has 14 amino acids. In DNA, the CDR3 is TGCAGTGCTCTCAGGCGGGGGGGGTCCGATACGCAGTATTTT. As protein: CSALRRGGSDTQYF.

This chain links TRBV7-9 with TRBJ1-2; D call uncertain. The CDR3 has 13 amino acids. CDR1 and CDR2 from the germline V gene are SEHNR and FQNEAQ (reference sequence). Trimming pared 5 bases from V and 7 bases from J, leaving 14 bases between. The CDR3 DNA is TGTGCCAGCAGCCTCAACCTTTTGTTTGGCTACACCTTC. Encoded protein: CASSLNLLFGYTF.

This clonotype was picked up many times. The V gene is TRBV7-9, the J gene TRBJ1-1; D unclear. The CDR3 consists of 12 residues. The V end was cut by 2 bases, the J end by 11 bases, with 12 bases between. CDR1 is SEHNR and CDR2 is FQNEAQ in the germline V gene (reference sequence). The DNA of the CDR3 is TGTGCCAGCAGCTTATGGACTGAAGTGGCTTTCTTT. Translating it yields CASSLWTEVAFF.

The rearrangement uses TRBV29-1 and TRBJ1-1; no clear D. In germline, CDR1 is SQVTM, CDR2 ANQGSEA. The CDR3 contains 11 residues. The V gene lost 1 base and the J gene lost 7 bases, with 7 bases spanning the gap. The CDR3 region is CSVEAGNEAFF. The CDR3 DNA sequence: TGCAGCGTTGAAGCGGGAAATGAAGCTTTCTTT.

CDR3 coding DNA: TGTGCCAGCAGCTTAGATCGACGGGCAGATACGCAGTATTTT. This codes for CASSLDRRADTQYF. The chain recombines TRBV11-3 with TRBJ2-3; D unclear. The CDR3 is 14 amino acids. Trimming removed 0 bases from V and 4 bases from J, with 8 bases in between. From germline, CDR1 is SGHNT and CDR2 YENEEA.

The genes are TRBV29-1 and TRBJ2-1; D gene unclear. Germline V CDR1 and CDR2: SQVTM, ANQGSEA. The CDR3 runs to 12 residues. The germline V and J ends were trimmed by 7 bases and 8 bases, with 15 bases remaining between them. The DNA for the CDR3 is TGCAGCGCTAATGCCCCCGGCGATGAGCAGTTCTTC. Its protein is CSANAPGDEQFF.

The sample holds a few counts of this clonotype. This may be a read error: a much more frequent sequence differs by one nucleotide. The V gene is TRBV27, the J gene TRBJ2-7; a weak D match, TRBD1 (6 bases). Trimming took off 3 bases at V and 3 bases at J, with 9 bases between the two ends. The V gene's germline CDR1 is MNHEY and CDR2 SMNVEV (reference sequence). This CDR3 has 13 residues. For the CDR3, the DNA is TGTGCCAGCAGTTTCGGACAGAACTACGAGCAGTACTTC. This encodes CASSFGQNYEQYF.

There are a few counts of this clonotype. V and J are TRBV7-2 and TRBJ2-4; D remains ambiguous. Germline values: CDR1 SGHTA, CDR2 FQGNSA. CDR3 length equals 16 residues. Between the trimmed V and J ends, which lost 1 base and 0 bases, there was a span of 10 bases. The CDR3 DNA sequence: TGTGCCAGCAGCTTAGACGCCTGGGGAGCCAAAAACATTCAGTACTTC. This codes for CASSLDAWGAKNIQYF. The entire variable domain, with the rest obtained from reference TRBV7-2 and TRBJ2-4, is as follows: GAGVSQSPSNKVTEKGKDVELRCDPISGHTALYWYRQSLGQGLEFLIYFQGNSAPDKSGLPSDRFSAERTGGSVSTLTIQRTQQEDSAVYLCASSLDAWGAKNIQYFGAGTRLSVL.

This clonotype was detected a few times. The J gene is TRBJ2-1, the V gene TRBV4-2, with 7 bases matching TRBD2. The trim removed 0 bases at V and 6 bases at J, leaving 17 bases unmatched. Germline V CDR1 and CDR2: LGHNA, YNFKEQ. This CDR3 is 19 amino acids long. CDR3 DNA: TGTGCCAGCAGCCAAGATACCGACATACTAGCGTCCGTTTCCAATGAGCAGTTCTTC. As protein: CASSQDTDILASVSNEQFF.

V gene TRBV5-1 combines with J gene TRBJ2-7, with D tentatively TRBD1 (6 bases). Germline CDR1 reads SGHRS; CDR2 reads YFSETQ. Deletions cut 0 bases from V and 3 bases from J, with 16 bases between. This CDR3 has 16 residues. Here the CDR3 reads CASSLGTRRTDYEQYF. In DNA, the CDR3 is TGCGCCAGCAGCTTGGGCACTAGACGGACAGACTACGAGCAGTACTTC.

Comment on this clonotype: The junction does not match germline at one end; this may be a read error. This chain links TRBV29-1 with TRBJ2-4; D unresolved. The J call may be wrong; the DNA end is better matched by TRBJ2-7. This CDR3 spans 13 amino acids. The V gene's germline CDR1 is SQVTM and CDR2 ANQGSEA. The DNA for the CDR3 is TGCGGCGTGGCAGGACCTTACACCTACGAGCAGTACTTC. Amino acids: CGVAGPYTYEQYF.

The CDR3 bases are TGCAGTGCTTTAGGCCTAGGGGAGAAGGTAGAGACCCAGTACTTC. This gives the protein CSALGLGEKVETQYF. The V call is TRBV20-1, the J call TRBJ2-5; D may correspond to TRBD1 or TRBD2 (5 bases each). Germline V gives CDR1 DFQATT, CDR2 SNEGSKA (reference sequence). V was shortened by 5 bases and J by 4 bases, with 20 bases between the two germline ends. The CDR3 contains 15 residues.

This clonotype was recorded a few times. This chain uses TRBV7-2 with TRBJ1-2; 9 bases fit TRBD1. Germline CDR1 is SGHTA and CDR2 is FQGNSA. V lost 4 bases to trimming and J lost 8 bases; unmatched junction nucleotides: 8. The CDR3 sequence is 14 residues long. DNA of the CDR3: TGTGCCAGCAGCTCGCAGCTGGACAGGGGAGGCTACACCTTC. Translating it yields CASSSQLDRGGYTF.

This clonotype was observed a single time. The chain recombines TRBV7-9 with TRBJ1-3; the D is unclear. The germline V gene has CDR1 SEHNR and CDR2 FQNEAQ (reference sequence). Trimming removed 4 bases from V and 2 bases from J, with 12 bases in between. This CDR3 is 15 amino acids long. DNA of the CDR3: TGTGCCAGCAGCTCCGGACCGCGAACTGGAAACACCATATATTTT. Translating it yields CASSSGPRTGNTIYF.

The chain joins TRBV19 to TRBJ2-1, with D perhaps given as TRBD1 or TRBD2 (5 bases each). The V gene's germline CDR1 is LNHDA and CDR2 SQIVND (reference sequence). This CDR3 has 15 residues. V was trimmed by 5 bases and J by 6 bases, leaving 17 bases between them. The DNA of the CDR3 is TGTGCCAGTAGTGGCACGAACAGGAGGTCCAATGAGCAGTTCTTC. As protein: CASSGTNRRSNEQFF.

The chain has TRBV13 and TRBJ2-1, with D possibly being TRBD1 or TRBD2 (6 bases each). Germline V gives CDR1 PRHDT, CDR2 FYEKMQ (reference sequence). The CDR3 has 13 residues. V was pared by 5 bases and J by 9 bases, with 14 bases between. The CDR3, as DNA: TGTGCCAGCAGCCCCGGGGGCCCAAGTGAGCAGTTCTTC. Translation: CASSPGGPSEQFF.

The count of this clonotype is one. The chain uses TRBV7-9 and TRBJ1-1; D call uncertain. The CDR3 is 13 amino acids. V was shortened by 8 bases and J by 5 bases, with 15 bases between the two germline ends. Germline values: CDR1 SEHNR, CDR2 FQNEAQ (reference sequence). The CDR3 DNA sequence: TGTGCCAGCCCCTCCTTGGTGAGGACTGAAGCTTTCTTT. Amino acids: CASPSLVRTEAFF. The full variable domain, completed using reference TRBV7-9 and TRBJ1-1, is DTGVSQNPRHKITKRGQNVTFRCDPISEHNRLYWYRQTLGQGPEFLTYFQNEAQLEKSRLLSDRFSAERPKGSFSTLEIQRTEQGDSAMYLCASPSLVRTEAFFGQGTRLTVV.

The V and J genes are TRBV20-1 and TRBJ2-5, with D perhaps TRBD1 (6 bases). The closer fit of TRBJ2-7 to the DNA end suggests the J call may be wrong. The germline gives CDR1 DFQATT, CDR2 SNEGSKA (reference sequence). This CDR3 has 15 residues. CDR3: CSARARQGPSYEQYF. The CDR3 DNA is TGCAGTGCTAGAGCCCGGCAGGGGCCCTCCTACGAGCAGTACTTC.

The V gene is TRBV12-3 or TRBV12-4, the J gene TRBJ1-2; TRBD1 might be the D (5 bases). The germline V and J ends were trimmed by 5 bases and 5 bases, with 12 bases remaining between them. The CDR3 consists of 13 residues. The CDR3 sequence: CASSPGEGYGYTF. CDR3 coding DNA: TGTGCCAGCAGTCCCGGGGAGGGGTATGGCTACACCTTC.

The chain carries TRBV10-3 and TRBJ1-1; perhaps TRBD1 as D (6 bases). Germline assignment: CDR1 ENHRY and CDR2 SYGVKD. The CDR3 covers 14 residues. Between the trimmed V and J ends, which lost 8 bases and 5 bases, there was a span of 18 bases. CDR3 residues: CAISGDAQGTEAFF. CDR3 DNA sequence: TGTGCCATCTCAGGGGACGCTCAGGGGACTGAAGCTTTCTTT.

This clonotype was picked up one time. J is TRBJ2-2 and V is TRBV4-3; weak D call: TRBD2 (5 bases). Trimming shortened V by 3 bases and J by 4 bases, and 6 bases separated the two germline ends. In germline, CDR1 is LGHNA, CDR2 YSLEER. The CDR3 has 13 residues. In DNA form, the CDR3 reads TGCGCCAGCAGCCATGGGAGCACCGGGGAGCTGTTTTTT. Protein sequence: CASSHGSTGELFF.

The chain carries TRBV5-1 and TRBJ2-5; 10 positions match TRBD1. The CDR3 contains 16 residues. The junction had 7 bases not matched to a gene; V was cut back by 0 bases and J by 5 bases. CDR1 is SGHRS, CDR2 YFSETQ, per germline. The CDR3 sequence: CASSLEGTGDWETQYF. The CDR3 DNA sequence: TGCGCCAGCAGCTTGGAGGGGACAGGGGATTGGGAGACCCAGTACTTC.

J is TRBJ2-6 and V is TRBV7-9; D unresolved. Trimming removed 8 bases at V and 2 bases at J, with 7 bases between. Germline CDR1 is SEHNR and CDR2 is FQNEAQ (reference sequence). This CDR3 spans 13 amino acids. The DNA of the CDR3 is TGTGCCAGCGAACGTACTGGGGCCAACGTCCTGACTTTC. This translates into CASERTGANVLTF.

A few counts support this clonotype. Germline and junction disagree at one end, which may indicate a read error. The V call is TRBV7-7, the J call TRBJ2-5; 7 nucleotides align to TRBD2. This CDR3 has 15 amino acids. Looked up from germline, CDR1 is SSHAT and CDR2 is FNYEAQ (reference sequence). CDR3 sequence reads: CASSLGPGGQETQYF. In DNA, the CDR3 is TGCGCCAGCAGCTTGGGTCCGGGAGGCCAAGAGACCCAGTACTTC.

J is TRBJ2-7 and V is TRBV27; TRBD1 matches 8 bases. CDR3 length equals 14 residues. Germline CDR1 MNHEY, CDR2 SMNVEV (reference sequence). Trimming at V came to 7 bases and at J to 3 bases, leaving 8 bases not matched to a gene. The CDR3 sequence is CASKPGQGGYEQYF. DNA of the CDR3: TGTGCCAGCAAACCCGGACAGGGAGGCTACGAGCAGTACTTC.

The genes are TRBV2 and TRBJ1-4; D might be TRBD1 (5 bases). V shed 4 bases and J shed 8 bases, with 14 bases lying between them. The germline V gene has CDR1 SNHLY and CDR2 FYNNEI. The CDR3 runs to 14 residues. The CDR3 DNA sequence: TGTGCCAGCAGTGTAGGGTCACACAGGGAAAAACTGTTTTTT. This translates into CASSVGSHREKLFF.

The chain joins TRBV20-1 to TRBJ1-2; D is possibly TRBD1 (6 bases). This CDR3 is 12 amino acids long. The germline V gene encodes CDR1 DFQATT and CDR2 SNEGSKA (reference sequence). Trimming removed 5 bases from V and 1 base from J, with 8 bases in between. The CDR3 coding sequence is TGCAGTGCTGGGACAAATAACTATGGCTACACCTTC. Its translation: CSAGTNNYGYTF.